Listed below are T cell receptor beta chains from one sample, sequenced in a study of blood T cell repertoires in COVID-19. The protocol was immunoSEQ multiplex PCR, while the TCRdb copy is restricted to in-frame clones and leaves out a portion. The sample includes about 150,000 clones, 84% seen only once; the top ten take 2.2%. Source material: peripheral blood. Receptors were obtained from an older man with acute or convalescent COVID-19. Each CDR3 is given with its conserved first and last residue. Each record gives: J gene, D gene, V gene, clone size, CDR3 protein, CDR3 DNA. The D gene is left open where the match is weak. Not all rows give a size; the values are once, few, many and, for expanded clones, a class.

j_call: TRBJ2-3; d_call: NA; v_call: TRBV28; clone_size: NA; cdr3_aa: CASSLSPRDDTQYF; cdr3_nt: TGTGCCAGCAGTCTATCGCCGCGGGACGATACGCAGTATTTT
j_call: TRBJ2-3; d_call: TRBD2; v_call: TRBV24-1; clone_size: NA; cdr3_aa: CATAAGGRSDTQYF; cdr3_nt: TGTGCCACCGCAGCGGGGGGGAGGTCAGATACGCAGTATTTT
j_call: TRBJ1-4; d_call: TRBD1; v_call: TRBV6-5; clone_size: NA; cdr3_aa: CASRATQGASEKLFF; cdr3_nt: TGTGCCAGCAGGGCGACACAGGGGGCGAGTGAAAAACTGTTTTTT
j_call: TRBJ1-5; d_call: NA; v_call: TRBV2; clone_size: few; cdr3_aa: CASSVQSSNQPQHF; cdr3_nt: TGTGCCAGCAGTGTACAGAGTAGCAATCAGCCCCAGCATTTT
j_call: TRBJ2-7; d_call: NA; v_call: TRBV11-2; clone_size: NA; cdr3_aa: CASSLGGVGSSDEQYF; cdr3_nt: TGTGCCAGCAGCTTAGGGGGGGTCGGGAGTAGCGACGAGCAGTACTTC
j_call: TRBJ1-5; d_call: TRBD1; v_call: TRBV7-2; clone_size: NA; cdr3_aa: CASSPTGLNQPQHF; cdr3_nt: TGTGCCAGCAGCCCGACAGGGTTGAATCAGCCCCAGCATTTT
j_call: TRBJ2-3; d_call: TRBD2; v_call: TRBV7-3; clone_size: NA; cdr3_aa: CASSLGGTSGTDTQYF; cdr3_nt: TGTGCCAGCAGCTTAGGGGGGACTAGCGGCACAGATACGCAGTATTTT
j_call: TRBJ1-4; d_call: NA; v_call: TRBV10-3; clone_size: NA; cdr3_aa: CAIRGSATNEKLFF; cdr3_nt: TGTGCCATCCGGGGGTCTGCAACTAATGAAAAACTGTTTTTT
j_call: TRBJ2-3; d_call: NA; v_call: TRBV15; clone_size: NA; cdr3_aa: CATSRGGGSADTQYF; cdr3_nt: TGTGCCACCAGCAGGGGGGGCGGGAGTGCAGATACGCAGTATTTT
j_call: TRBJ1-2; d_call: NA; v_call: TRBV9; clone_size: NA; cdr3_aa: CASSVDVTDGYTF; cdr3_nt: TGTGCCAGCAGCGTAGATGTGACAGACGGCTACACCTTC
j_call: TRBJ1-3; d_call: NA; v_call: TRBV3-1/TRBV3-2; clone_size: once; cdr3_aa: CASSQLPPSSGNTIYF; cdr3_nt: TGTGCCAGCAGCCAATTACCTCCGAGCTCTGGAAACACCATATATTTT
j_call: TRBJ2-2; d_call: TRBD1; v_call: TRBV6-2/TRBV6-3; clone_size: NA; cdr3_aa: CASSSQGANTGELFF; cdr3_nt: TGTGCCAGCAGTTCCCAGGGGGCGAACACCGGGGAGCTGTTTTTT
j_call: TRBJ1-2; d_call: NA; v_call: TRBV5-1; clone_size: NA; cdr3_aa: CASSLRTLGDYGYTF; cdr3_nt: TGCGCCAGCAGCTTGAGGACGTTAGGGGACTATGGCTACACCTTC
j_call: TRBJ1-4; d_call: TRBD1; v_call: TRBV19; clone_size: NA; cdr3_aa: CASRPQGANNEKLFF; cdr3_nt: TGTGCCAGTAGGCCCCAGGGGGCGAATAATGAAAAACTGTTTTTT
j_call: TRBJ2-1; d_call: NA; v_call: TRBV15; clone_size: NA; cdr3_aa: CATKNRDWGNEQFF; cdr3_nt: TGTGCCACCAAAAACCGGGACTGGGGAAATGAGCAGTTCTTC
j_call: TRBJ2-5; d_call: NA; v_call: TRBV20-1; clone_size: NA; cdr3_aa: CSGQQETQYF; cdr3_nt: TGCAGTGGGCAGCAAGAGACCCAGTACTTC
j_call: TRBJ2-5; d_call: TRBD2; v_call: TRBV11-2; clone_size: NA; cdr3_aa: CASTLRSSGGETQYF; cdr3_nt: TGTGCCAGCACCCTAAGGTCCAGCGGGGGAGAGACCCAGTACTTC
j_call: TRBJ1-2; d_call: TRBD1; v_call: TRBV28; clone_size: NA; cdr3_aa: CASSLTGGNGYTF; cdr3_nt: TGTGCCAGCAGTTTAACAGGGGGTAATGGCTACACCTTC
j_call: TRBJ2-7; d_call: TRBD2; v_call: TRBV6-5; clone_size: NA; cdr3_aa: CASSRGLAATYEQYF; cdr3_nt: TGTGCCAGCAGCCGGGGACTAGCAGCAACCTACGAGCAGTACTTC
j_call: TRBJ2-7; d_call: TRBD1; v_call: TRBV4-1; clone_size: NA; cdr3_aa: CASSPGDRGRAYEQYF; cdr3_nt: TGCGCCAGCAGCCCTGGGGACAGGGGGCGGGCCTACGAGCAGTACTTC
j_call: TRBJ1-2; d_call: NA; v_call: TRBV30; clone_size: NA; cdr3_aa: CAWSVSLSSGYTF; cdr3_nt: TGTGCCTGGAGTGTTTCACTCTCAAGTGGCTACACCTTC
j_call: TRBJ2-5; d_call: NA; v_call: TRBV5-1; clone_size: NA; cdr3_aa: CASSLGGSKAQYF; cdr3_nt: TGCGCCAGCAGCTTGGGAGGGTCGAAGGCCCAGTACTTC
j_call: TRBJ2-3; d_call: TRBD1; v_call: TRBV10-2; clone_size: NA; cdr3_aa: CASGTRGLLQGERDTSTDTQYF; cdr3_nt: TGCGCCAGCGGCACCCGGGGCCTTCTTCAGGGGGAGAGAGATACTAGCACAGATACGCAGTATTTT
j_call: TRBJ1-3; d_call: NA; v_call: TRBV5-6; clone_size: few; cdr3_aa: CASSLASGNTIYF; cdr3_nt: TGTGCCAGCAGCTTGGCGTCTGGAAACACCATATATTTT
j_call: TRBJ1-4; d_call: NA; v_call: TRBV9; clone_size: few; cdr3_aa: CASSVAAGVGEKLFF; cdr3_nt: TGTGCCAGCAGCGTAGCCGCGGGGGTCGGTGAAAAACTGTTTTTT
j_call: TRBJ2-3; d_call: NA; v_call: TRBV5-4; clone_size: NA; cdr3_aa: CASSWEGGGTDTQYF; cdr3_nt: TGTGCCAGCAGCTGGGAGGGGGGGGGCACAGATACGCAGTATTTT
j_call: TRBJ1-6; d_call: NA; v_call: TRBV4-2; clone_size: few; cdr3_aa: CASSQDRGSPLHF; cdr3_nt: TGTGCCAGCAGCCAAGACAGGGGTTCACCCCTCCACTTT
j_call: TRBJ1-2; d_call: NA; v_call: TRBV7-9; clone_size: NA; cdr3_aa: CASSSNIAGGYTF; cdr3_nt: TGTGCCAGCAGCTCCAACATCGCTGGTGGCTACACCTTC
j_call: TRBJ1-1; d_call: NA; v_call: TRBV4-1; clone_size: NA; cdr3_aa: CASSHITGTLNTEAFF; cdr3_nt: TGCGCCAGCAGCCATATAACAGGGACCCTGAACACTGAAGCTTTCTTT
j_call: TRBJ2-3; d_call: NA; v_call: TRBV7-3; clone_size: NA; cdr3_aa: CASSPKFLGHGTDTQYF; cdr3_nt: TGTGCCAGCAGCCCGAAGTTCCTGGGGCATGGGACAGATACGCAGTATTTT
j_call: TRBJ1-1; d_call: NA; v_call: TRBV10-1; clone_size: once; cdr3_aa: CASSSIEGYRVNTEAFF; cdr3_nt: TGCGCCAGCAGCTCGATAGAAGGTTACAGGGTGAACACTGAAGCTTTCTTT
j_call: TRBJ2-1; d_call: TRBD1; v_call: TRBV12-5; clone_size: NA; cdr3_aa: CASGFWGQGHNEQFF; cdr3_nt: TGTGCTAGTGGTTTTTGGGGACAGGGCCACAATGAGCAGTTCTTC
j_call: TRBJ1-4; d_call: NA; v_call: TRBV5-5; clone_size: NA; cdr3_aa: CASSFGPEGAREKLFF; cdr3_nt: TGTGCCAGCAGCTTTGGGCCTGAAGGGGCACGTGAAAAACTGTTTTTT
j_call: TRBJ1-5; d_call: TRBD1; v_call: TRBV18; clone_size: NA; cdr3_aa: CASSSGQNQPQHF; cdr3_nt: TGTGCCAGCTCATCGGGACAGAATCAGCCCCAGCATTTT
j_call: TRBJ1-5; d_call: NA; v_call: TRBV19; clone_size: NA; cdr3_aa: CASSPGHTNEPQHF; cdr3_nt: TGTGCCAGTAGTCCGGGACATACCAACGAGCCCCAGCATTTT
j_call: TRBJ2-5; d_call: NA; v_call: TRBV5-1; clone_size: NA; cdr3_aa: CASRAETQYF; cdr3_nt: TGCGCCAGCAGGGCAGAGACCCAGTACTTC
j_call: TRBJ1-6; d_call: TRBD1; v_call: TRBV28; clone_size: NA; cdr3_aa: CASSFPSGGLRLNSPLHF; cdr3_nt: TGTGCCAGCAGTTTTCCTTCAGGGGGGCTCAGGTTAAATTCACCCCTCCACTTT